This T cell receptor (beta chain) was documented in a study of regulatory T cells in long-lasting Graves disease. Study-wide findings and caveats: Newly diagnosed Graves' patients exceeded persistent ones in TCR diversity.

Sequencing libraries for TCR beta were prepared with iRepertoire HTBI primers and Arm-PCR of CDR3 regions. TCRdb reprocessed the multiplex PCR reads with MiXCR, giving one entry per CDR3 protein. Here the sample spans 350,000 to 450,000 distinct CDR3 sequences, roughly 24% being singletons. Time point defined: persistent/refractory GD, antithyroid drugs over 5 years with positive TRAb. Construction of the TCR library relied on RNA isolated from PBMCs. Patients came through an endocrinology department, and that department was in Xi'an, China. The sample holds a few counts of this clonotype. Its specificity is not known. The sample was peripheral blood mononuclear cells (PBMCs), taken when the disease was refractory, from a patient treated with antithyroid drugs. This receptor was identified in a woman aged 40 to 49 with Graves disease.

CDR3 nucleotide sequence: TGTGCCAGCAGTTTCCCCGGGACAGGGTCTACCGGGGAGCTGTTTTTT. Residues: CASSFPGTGSTGELFF. This chain links TRBV28 with TRBJ2-2, with 9 bases matching TRBD1. Trimming cost V 3 bases and J 5 bases; bases outside gene matches: 7. This CDR3 is built from 16 residues. Germline V gene sequence: CDR1 MDHEN, CDR2 SYDVKM.